This T cell receptor beta chain was profiled in a study of Graves' ophthalmopathy and Graves' hyperthyroidism. Study-wide findings and caveats: Prediction of ophthalmopathy progression reached 70.59% sensitivity and approximately 74% specificity. Detected in blood as well were most expanded thyroid clonotypes with frequency above 0.001.

The germline gives CDR1 SGHRS, CDR2 YFSETQ. This CDR3 spans 16 amino acids. V lost 2 bases, J lost 5 bases, and 12 bases stayed unmatched. CDR3 regions of TCR beta were amplified from RNA transcripts. Second-round multiplex PCR followed a first-round RT-PCR using HTBI primers. TCRdb analysed the multiplex PCR reads with MiXCR anew, one entry per CDR3 protein. The top ten clones hold roughly 10% of a sample with approximately 480,000 distinct CDR3 sequences, over 13% of them seen once. Serum thyroxine and TRAb, along with clinical symptoms, thyroid ultrasound and orbital computed tomography, were what diagnosis relied on. This clonotype was observed at least ten times. The antigen remains undetermined.

The chain has TRBV5-1 and TRBJ2-5; the match to TRBD1 covers 7 bases. The sample consisted of blood. The receptor's source is a young woman with Graves' ophthalmopathy. CDR3 in amino acids: CASSFLRTGSRETQYF. CDR3 DNA: TGCGCCAGCAGCTTTCTCCGGACAGGCTCGAGGGAGACCCAGTACTTC.